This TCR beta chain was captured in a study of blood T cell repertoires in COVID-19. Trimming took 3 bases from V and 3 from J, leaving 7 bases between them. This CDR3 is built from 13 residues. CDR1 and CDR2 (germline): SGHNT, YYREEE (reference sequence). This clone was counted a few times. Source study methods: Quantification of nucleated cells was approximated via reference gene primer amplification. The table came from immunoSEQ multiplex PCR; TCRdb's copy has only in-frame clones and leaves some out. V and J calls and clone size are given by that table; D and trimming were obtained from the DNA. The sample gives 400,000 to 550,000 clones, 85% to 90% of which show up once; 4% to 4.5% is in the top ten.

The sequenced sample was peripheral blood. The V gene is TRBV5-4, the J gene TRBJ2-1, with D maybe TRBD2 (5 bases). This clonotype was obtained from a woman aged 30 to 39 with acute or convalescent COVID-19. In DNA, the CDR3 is TGTGCCAGCAGCTCAGCGGTCTACAATGAGCAGTTCTTC. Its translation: CASSSAVYNEQFF. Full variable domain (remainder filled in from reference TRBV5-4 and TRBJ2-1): ETGVTQSPTHLIKTRGQQVTLRCSSQSGHNTVSWYQQALGQGPQFIFQYYREEENGRGNFPPRFSGLQFPNYSSELNVNALELDDSALYLCASSSAVYNEQFFGPGTRLTVL.